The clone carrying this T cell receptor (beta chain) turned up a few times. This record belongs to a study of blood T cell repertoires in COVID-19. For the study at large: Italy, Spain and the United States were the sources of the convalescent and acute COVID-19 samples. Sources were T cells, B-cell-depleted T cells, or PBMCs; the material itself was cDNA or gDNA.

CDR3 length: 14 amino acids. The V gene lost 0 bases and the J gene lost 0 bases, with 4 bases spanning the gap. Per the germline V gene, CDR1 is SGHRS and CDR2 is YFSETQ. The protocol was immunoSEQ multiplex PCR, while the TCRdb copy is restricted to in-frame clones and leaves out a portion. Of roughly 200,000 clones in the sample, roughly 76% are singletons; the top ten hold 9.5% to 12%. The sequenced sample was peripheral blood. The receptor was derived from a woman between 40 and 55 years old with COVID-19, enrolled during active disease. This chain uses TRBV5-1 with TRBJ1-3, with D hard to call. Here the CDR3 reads CASSLGNSGNTIYF. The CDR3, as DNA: TGCGCCAGCAGCTTGGGTAACTCTGGAAACACCATATATTTT.